Each of the 21 T cell receptor beta chains below was sequenced from the same sample in a study of cytomegalovirus exposure and HLA in healthy donors. 60 Vbeta and 13 Jbeta primers were used in PCR. Method: immunoSEQ multiplex PCR; TCRdb's copy keeps in-frame clones and lacks some. This sample has about 150,000 clones, with 70% to 80% found just once. Input material: PBMCs. The receptor set was obtained from a man aged 40-50 years in good health and CMV-seropositive.

The chain employs TRBV28 and TRBJ1-4, with D tentatively TRBD1 (5 bases). The germline CDR1 and CDR2 sequences are MDHEN and SYDVKM. CDR3 size: 15 residues. Trimming took off 2 bases at V and 6 bases at J, with 13 bases between the two ends. CDR3 DNA sequence: TGTGCCAGCAGTTTAACGGGGACTGGGTATGAAAAACTGTTTTTT. Protein product: CASSLTGTGYEKLFF.

The table lists this clone with a few counts. The chain carries TRBV18 and TRBJ2-2; D is ambiguous. This CDR3 is 13 amino acids long. CDR1 and CDR2 (germline): KGHSH, LQKENI. V was cut by 1 base and J by 7 bases, with 7 bases left in between. CDR3 region: CASSPQRIGELFF. The CDR3, as DNA: TGTGCCAGCTCACCACAGAGGATCGGGGAGCTGTTTTTT.

The chain couples TRBV5-8 to TRBJ2-7; 8 bases fit TRBD1. The germline gives CDR1 SGHTS, CDR2 YDEGEE. V lost 0 bases and J lost 1; bases outside the gene matches: 6. The CDR3 is made up of 16 amino acids. Here the CDR3 DNA reads TGTGCCAGCAGCTTGGGTACCGGGACAGGTTCCTACGAGCAGTACTTC. This encodes CASSLGTGTGSYEQYF. Together with reference TRBV5-8 and TRBJ2-7, the CDR3 gives the full variable domain: EAGVTQSPTHLIKTRGQQATLRCSPISGHTSVYWYQQALGLGLQFLLWYDEGEERNRGNFPPRFSGRQFPNYSSELNVNALELEDSALYLCASSLGTGTGSYEQYFGPGTRLTVT.

The J gene is TRBJ2-7, the V gene TRBV5-6, with no clear D. CDR3 length: 13 residues. Between the trimmed V and J ends, which lost 1 base and 0 bases, there was a span of 5 bases. Looked up from germline, CDR1 is SGHDT and CDR2 is YYEEEE. CDR3 in DNA: TGTGCCAGCAGCTTGTACTACTCCTACGAGCAGTACTTC. Translated, it gives CASSLYYSYEQYF.

On this clone itself: At one boundary the junction diverges from the germline segment, which might be a read error. This sequence joins TRBV7-9 and TRBJ1-4; possibly TRBD1 for D (6 bases). Germline V gene data show CDR1 as SEHNR and CDR2 as FQNEAQ (reference sequence). There are 14 residues in the CDR3. The CDR3: CSSSRTEVEEKLFF. CDR3 DNA sequence: TGTTCCAGCAGCCGGACAGAGGTGGAGGAAAAACTGTTTTTT.

This chain joins TRBV2 and TRBJ2-5; 8 bases map to TRBD2. Trimming cost V 10 bases and J 5 bases; bases outside gene matches: 12. CDR3 length: 14 amino acids. Germline CDR1 and CDR2: SNHLY and FYNNEI. The CDR3: CAKESTAGAETQYF. CDR3 nucleotides: TGTGCCAAGGAATCCACAGCGGGAGCGGAGACCCAGTACTTC.

This chain joins TRBV6-5 and TRBJ2-1; weak D call: TRBD2 (6 bases). Germline V gene sequence: CDR1 MNHEY, CDR2 SVGAGI. There are 16 residues in the CDR3. Trimming removed 1 base at V and 2 bases at J, with 12 bases between. The CDR3 region is CASSYFSGTAYNEQFF. The CDR3 DNA follows: TGTGCCAGCAGTTACTTTAGCGGAACCGCCTACAATGAGCAGTTCTTC.

This sequence joins TRBV5-1 and TRBJ2-2, with D possibly TRBD1 on 6 matching bases. The CDR3 covers 14 residues. V was clipped by 3 bases and J by 6 bases, with 12 bases between them. Looked up from germline, CDR1 is SGHRS and CDR2 is YFSETQ. CDR3 sequence (DNA): TGCGCCAGCAGCTGGCAGGGGAGCGCCGGGGAGCTGTTTTTT. Translation: CASSWQGSAGELFF.

In the case of this clone: Compared with germline, one end of the junction differs, possibly owing to a read error. This chain links TRBV5-1 with TRBJ1-1, with 12 bases aligning to TRBD1. This CDR3 is 15 amino acids long. Germline V CDR1 and CDR2: SGHRS, YFSETQ. In DNA, the CDR3 is TGTGCCAGCAGTCCGGGACAGGGGGCGAACACTGAAGCTTTCTTT. This sequence encodes CASSPGQGANTEAFF.

The V call is TRBV6-4, the J call TRBJ2-2; no clear D. The CDR3 contains 13 residues. V dropped 8 bases and J dropped 5 bases, with 12 bases sitting between them. Per germline, CDR1 MRHNA and CDR2 SNTAGT. DNA for the CDR3: TGTGCCAGCGCAAATCAGGTTACCGGGGAGCTGTTTTTT. This gives the protein CASANQVTGELFF.

The chain couples TRBV7-8 to TRBJ1-3, with unresolved D. This CDR3 has 13 amino acids. The germline V gene encodes CDR1 SGHVS and CDR2 FQNEAQ. V lost 5 bases and J lost 0, with 5 bases in between. The CDR3 sequence is CASSLGSGNTIYF. As DNA, the CDR3 is TGTGCCAGCAGCCTCGGCTCTGGAAACACCATATATTTT.

This chain connects TRBV9 to TRBJ2-3; 11 bases fit TRBD2. The germline CDR1 and CDR2 sequences are SGDLS and YYNGEE. The trim removed 2 bases at V and 2 bases at J, leaving 4 bases unmatched. The CDR3 totals 16 residues. The CDR3 protein is CASSVRLAGFTDTQYF. Here the CDR3 DNA reads TGTGCCAGCAGCGTCAGACTAGCGGGATTCACAGATACGCAGTATTTT.

This clone was counted only a few times. The rearrangement uses TRBV5-5 and TRBJ2-7, with 8 bases fitting TRBD1. Germline assignment: CDR1 SGHKS and CDR2 YYEKEE (reference sequence). V lost 4 bases to trimming and J lost 3 bases; unmatched junction nucleotides: 9. CDR3 size: 15 residues. CDR3 residues: CASSMEGTGFYEQYF. CDR3 bases: TGTGCCAGCAGCATGGAAGGGACAGGATTCTACGAGCAGTACTTC.

This sequence joins TRBV29-1 and TRBJ2-7; 7 bases map to TRBD1. Germline V gene data show CDR1 as SQVTM and CDR2 as ANQGSEA. The CDR3 length is 15 residues. Germline trimming cut 6 bases from V and 0 bases from J; bases unmatched to any gene: 11. This CDR3 reads CSVPKDRSSSYEQYF. In DNA, the CDR3 is TGCAGCGTCCCTAAGGACAGGTCGAGCTCCTACGAGCAGTACTTC.

The V call is TRBV18, the J call TRBJ1-5; unclear D gene. CDR3 length: 14 amino acids. Trimming shortened V by 2 bases and J by 6 bases, and 11 bases separated the two germline ends. Germline CDR1 reads KGHSH; CDR2 reads LQKENI. This chain's CDR3 is CASSPDTVGQPQHF. The DNA of the CDR3 is TGTGCCAGCTCACCAGATACAGTCGGTCAGCCCCAGCATTTT.

The V and J genes are TRBV5-1 and TRBJ2-7; 8 bases match TRBD1. There are 15 residues in the CDR3. The J segment lost 5 bases and the V segment lost 1 base, leaving 8 bases of the junction unmatched. Germline loops: CDR1 SGHRS, CDR2 YFSETQ. The chain's CDR3 is CASSLTPGQGHEQYF. CDR3 in DNA: TGCGCCAGCAGCTTGACTCCAGGACAGGGCCACGAGCAGTACTTC.

The chain links TRBV28 to TRBJ1-2; 8 positions match TRBD1. Germline-derived CDR1 and CDR2 are MDHEN and SYDVKM. V shed 2 bases, J shed 8 bases, and the junction held 10 bases outside the gene matches. The CDR3 extends over 15 amino acids. CDR3 coding DNA: TGTGCCAGCAGTTTAGGTGGGTCAGGGGGCCGAGGCTACACCTTC. Protein product: CASSLGGSGGRGYTF.

This clone was recorded once. The chain's CDR3 is CAISLTSGRSETQYF. CDR3 nucleotide sequence: TGTGCCATCAGCCTAACTAGCGGGAGATCAGAGACCCAGTACTTC. V usage is TRBV10-3 and J usage is TRBJ2-5, with TRBD2 matching 11 bases. The V segment lost 6 bases and the J segment 4 bases; nucleotides outside the gene matches: 7. Germline assignment: CDR1 ENHRY and CDR2 SYGVKD. This CDR3 comprises 15 residues.

This chain uses TRBV5-4 with TRBJ1-6, with D maybe TRBD1 (5 bases). Between the trimmed V and J ends, which lost 0 bases and 10 bases, there was a span of 17 bases. The germline V gene has CDR1 SGHNT and CDR2 YYREEE (reference sequence). This CDR3 has 16 residues. CDR3 amino acids: CASSLVPRVSGSPLHF. In DNA, the CDR3 is TGTGCCAGCAGCTTGGTCCCCAGGGTTTCAGGATCACCCCTCCACTTT.

The chain combines TRBV27 with TRBJ2-7; D unclear. Germline CDR1 and CDR2: MNHEY and SMNVEV (reference sequence). The CDR3 sequence is 14 residues long. V lost 5 bases, J lost 0 bases, and 11 bases lay in between. The CDR3 DNA sequence: TGTGCCAGCAGTAGCCGGTTGAGCTCCTACGAGCAGTACTTC. It translates to CASSSRLSSYEQYF.

The chain is built from TRBV5-4 and TRBJ1-1; weak D call: TRBD1 (6 bases). The germline CDR1 and CDR2 sequences are SGHNT and YYREEE (reference sequence). There are 15 residues in the CDR3. V lost 1 base and J 1 base, leaving 11 bases between the germline ends. The CDR3 spells CASSLSGHGNTEAFF. The CDR3 nucleotides are TGTGCCAGCAGCTTGTCGGGACATGGGAACACTGAAGCTTTCTTT.